Listed here is a single T cell receptor beta chain. Per the original data handling: It was from reference gene primer amplification that nucleated cell counts were estimated. TCRdb's copy holds only in-frame clones and misses some; the assay was immunoSEQ multiplex PCR. The D gene and trimming were derived from the DNA, and the V and J assignments and clone size from that table. The sample includes about 190,000 clones, under 80% of them seen just once. The data originate from a study of blood T cell repertoires in COVID-19. The wider study: PBMCs, B-cell-depleted T cells, or T cells were the source of the cDNA or gDNA that made up the material.

The germline CDR1 and CDR2 sequences are KGHSY and FQNENV. V lost 6 bases and J 1 base, leaving 13 bases between the germline ends. This CDR3 has 14 amino acids. The chain is built from TRBV16 and TRBJ2-7; D is perhaps TRBD2 (6 bases). This TCR was recovered from a man in his fifties or sixties who had recovered from COVID-19. The sequenced sample consisted of peripheral blood. The CDR3 sequence is CASRSGGASYEQYF. CDR3 coding DNA: TGTGCCAGCAGGTCGGGCGGGGCGTCCTACGAGCAGTACTTC.